These T cell receptor beta chains were read from a single sample in a study of Ad26.COV2.S vaccination and SARS-CoV-2 variants. Clones were read by immunoSEQ multiplex PCR, and TCRdb kept only the in-frame ones, dropping some. The data show some 520,000 clones, with around 90% seen just once and over 10% held by the top ten. This specimen was peripheral blood, taken in a trial of Ad26.COV2.S vaccine versus placebo. These receptors were taken from a person aged 18-60 years who received the Ad26.COV2.S COVID-19 vaccine or a placebo. Both conserved end residues are part of each CDR3.

TRBV27	TRBJ2-1	CASSFLAGGSYNEQFF
TRBV19	TRBJ2-5	CASSLGTSPETQYF
TRBV4-3	TRBJ1-2	CASSQDLNYGYTF
TRBV7-3	TRBJ1-1	CASSLGVPSERNTEAFF
TRBV27	TRBJ2-7	CASRRISGYYEQYF
TRBV7-8	TRBJ2-7	CASSYGTSGIRGQYF
TRBV15	TRBJ2-3	CATSRDSGSTDTQYF
TRBV7-9	TRBJ2-1	CASSHNRSTSGRPLNEQFF
TRBV30	TRBJ2-1	CAWSEAYNEQFF
TRBV19	TRBJ2-3	CASSRPGESDTQYF
TRBV10-3	TRBJ2-3	CAISSGASTDTQYF
TRBV6-6	TRBJ1-1	CASSLKTGPAGAEAFF
TRBV20-1	TRBJ2-7	CSAREGGRLYEQYF
TRBV7-2	TRBJ1-2	CASSYSSTWGYTF
TRBV21-1	TRBJ2-3	CASSVGRADTQYF
TRBV5-3	TRBJ2-2	CARSFTSGRAGGGELFF
TRBV6-5	TRBJ2-1	CASRGTGGNEQFF
TRBV4-2	TRBJ1-1	CASSPGTGRSTEAFF
TRBV5-1	TRBJ2-7	CASSLEGTYSYEQYF
TRBV15	TRBJ2-7	CATSRDGPRLANYEQYF
TRBV29-1	TRBJ1-3	CSVSSSAAGAGNTIYF
TRBV5-6	TRBJ1-1	CASSSRRLWMGGTEAFF
TRBV5-1	TRBJ2-3	CASSVAGTSSTDTQYF
TRBV7-3	TRBJ1-1	CASSLNPRDTRGAFF
TRBV19	TRBJ1-5	CASTLGQGGSQPQHF
TRBV19	TRBJ1-5	CASRGDRGSSQPQHF
TRBV18	TRBJ2-1	CASSPPGTPAYNEQFF
TRBV30	TRBJ1-4	CAWSVGGIEKLFF